This T cell receptor beta chain was identified in a study of cytomegalovirus exposure and HLA in healthy donors. PCR employed 60 Vbeta and 13 Jbeta primers. Using immunoSEQ multiplex PCR, the repertoire was profiled, and TCRdb retains in-frame clones only, with some absent. The sample consists of 90,000 to 120,000 clones, 60% to 75% of them appearing once. This CDR3 spans 12 amino acids. The V gene's germline CDR1 is SEHNR and CDR2 FQNEAQ (reference sequence). V lost 6 bases to trimming and J lost 2 bases, with 8 bases between them. To note about this clone: Other DNA sequences in the same sample also yield this CDR3.

Sequenced: PBMCs. The source of this sequence is a man aged 30 to 39 in good health and CMV-seronegative. The rearrangement links TRBV7-9 to TRBJ2-7; possible D gene TRBD1, 5 bases. The CDR3 reads CASSRGTYEQYF. CDR3 bases: TGTGCCAGCAGTAGGGGTACCTACGAGCAGTACTTC.